Shown below are 6 T cell receptor beta chains from a single sample sequenced in a study of shared clonotypes between healthy human individuals. Sequencing used immunoSEQ multiplex PCR; TCRdb keeps in-frame clones, though not all of them. The table has 450,000 to 550,000 clones, 70% to 80% seen once. Material: PBMCs. These receptors all stem from a woman between 40 and 55 years old in good health. Some clones in this sample may be carry-over from other donors' samples.

This clone came up once. The genes are TRBV9 and TRBJ2-7; TRBD1 aligns across 10 bases. Per germline, CDR1 SGDLS and CDR2 YYNGEE. The V gene end was trimmed by 9 bases and the J gene end by 2 bases; junction bases not matched to a gene: 8. The CDR3 consists of 14 residues. CDR3 region: CATWGGQGTYEQYF. Here the CDR3 DNA reads TGTGCCACCTGGGGGGGACAGGGGACCTACGAGCAGTACTTC.

The V and J genes are TRBV15 and TRBJ2-5; 10 nucleotides align to TRBD2. This CDR3 spans 15 amino acids. With 0 bases clipped from V and 5 bases from J, the junction kept 3 bases outside the gene matches. The germline V gene has CDR1 LNHNV and CDR2 YYDKDF (reference sequence). CDR3 nucleotides: TGTGCCACCAGCAGAGAACTAGCGGGATGGGAGACCCAGTACTTC. Protein product: CATSRELAGWETQYF.

This clone came up many times. The chain links TRBV7-2 to TRBJ2-7; 7 bases are a match to TRBD1. Per the germline V gene, CDR1 is SGHTA and CDR2 is FQGNSA. V gave up 5 bases and J gave up 0 bases; unmatched junction bases: 7. The CDR3 length is 15 residues. The CDR3 spells CASSGTDRVSYEQYF. CDR3 nucleotides: TGTGCCAGCAGCGGAACCGACAGGGTCTCCTACGAGCAGTACTTC.

This clone was observed a handful of times. The chain joins TRBV5-1 to TRBJ2-1; no clear D. This CDR3 region has 15 residues. Germline-derived CDR1 and CDR2 are SGHRS and YFSETQ. Trimming took off 4 bases at V and 0 bases at J, with 11 bases between the two ends. CDR3 nucleotide sequence: TGCGCCAGCAGCGATGACGGCAGCTCCTACAATGAGCAGTTCTTC. Its protein product is CASSDDGSSYNEQFF.

This clone was counted between two and nine times. This chain links TRBV7-2 with TRBJ1-1; D is unresolved. The CDR3 consists of 15 residues. The germline V gene encodes CDR1 SGHTA and CDR2 FQGNSA. Trimming stripped 1 base from V and 0 bases from J, with 9 bases between. CDR3 amino acids: CASSLGGSLNTEAFF. Here the CDR3 DNA reads TGTGCCAGCAGCTTAGGAGGCAGCCTGAACACTGAAGCTTTCTTT. The whole variable domain, remainder taken from reference TRBV7-2 and TRBJ1-1, is GAGVSQSPSNKVTEKGKDVELRCDPISGHTALYWYRQSLGQGLEFLIYFQGNSAPDKSGLPSDRFSAERTGGSVSTLTIQRTQQEDSAVYLCASSLGGSLNTEAFFGQGTRLTVV.

The J gene is TRBJ2-7, the V gene TRBV28, with D unresolved. The germline gives CDR1 MDHEN, CDR2 SYDVKM. The CDR3 covers 11 residues. V lost 5 bases, J lost 1 base, and 3 bases lay in between. CDR3 amino acids: CASSGSYEQYF. The CDR3, as DNA: TGTGCCAGCAGTGGTTCCTACGAGCAGTACTTC.